This T cell receptor (beta chain) was identified during a study of cytomegalovirus exposure and HLA in healthy donors. Primers: 60 Vbeta forward and 13 Jbeta reverse. Libraries were prepared by immunoSEQ multiplex PCR; TCRdb keeps only in-frame clonotypes and omits some of them. The sample holds 95,000 to 100,000 clones, about 80% seen once. CDR3 length: 15 residues. Germline-derived CDR1 and CDR2 are SGHRS and YFSETQ. V lost 3 bases, J lost 5 bases, and 2 bases stayed unmatched. The clonotype was recovered from a man aged 35-49 years in good health and CMV-seronegative. Source material: PBMCs. The chain couples TRBV5-1 to TRBJ2-1; 13 bases align to TRBD2. CDR3 nucleotides: TGCGCCAGCAGCTCAGGACTAGCGGGGGACAATGAGCAGTTCTTC. Translated: CASSSGLAGDNEQFF. The complete variable domain, with remaining parts taken from reference TRBV5-1 and TRBJ2-1, reads KAGVTQTPRYLIKTRGQQVTLSCSPISGHRSVSWYQQTPGQGLQFLFEYFSETQRNKGNFPGRFSGRQFSNSRSEMNVSTLELGDSALYLCASSSGLAGDNEQFFGPGTRLTVL.